The 27 T cell receptor beta chains in this list originate from one sample, sequenced in a study of radiation and T cells in renal cell carcinoma. Assay: immunoSEQ multiplex PCR; the TCRdb copy retains only in-frame clones and omits some. The table records around 180,000 clones, roughly nine tenths of them present only once. Specified time point: blood 4 weeks post-SBRT, at nephrectomy. The treatment was: 15 Gy SBRT to primary tumor, nephrectomy 4 weeks later. The source was blood, collected from a patient whose treatment included radiotherapy and nephrectomy. These receptor sequences come from a woman between 45 and 60 years old with renal cell carcinoma.

The genes are TRBV2 and TRBJ1-2; weak D call: TRBD1 (5 bases). CDR1 SNHLY and CDR2 FYNNEI come from the germline V gene. V was trimmed by 5 bases and J by 8 bases, leaving 18 bases between them. The CDR3 totals 14 residues. CDR3 sequence: CASSKDLQGDGYTF. DNA for the CDR3: TGTGCCAGCAGTAAAGACCTTCAGGGCGACGGCTACACCTTC.

The chain is built from TRBV5-1 and TRBJ2-2, with unresolved D. Germline values: CDR1 SGHRS, CDR2 YFSETQ. V lost 1 base, J lost 1 base, and 8 bases lay in between. The CDR3 totals 15 residues. CDR3 sequence reads: CASSLIQMNTGELFF. In nucleotides, the CDR3 is TGCGCCAGCAGCTTGATCCAGATGAACACCGGGGAGCTGTTTTTT.

The genes are TRBV19 and TRBJ1-1; D is unresolved. Germline V CDR1 and CDR2: LNHDA, SQIVND (reference sequence). Trimming removed 5 bases from V and 2 bases from J, with 15 bases in between. The CDR3 is 15 amino acids. CDR3 DNA sequence: TGTGCCAGTAGTCCCGGGCCTCTGGGCAACACTGAAGCTTTCTTT. Its protein is CASSPGPLGNTEAFF.

The chain is built from TRBV2 and TRBJ1-2; 7 positions agree with TRBD1. V was pared by 6 bases and J by 8 bases, with 15 bases of the junction left unmatched. The CDR3 runs 15 residues. Per germline, CDR1 SNHLY and CDR2 FYNNEI. CDR3 region: CASRLRTGDSGGYTF. CDR3 bases: TGTGCCAGCAGGCTAAGGACAGGCGACTCGGGGGGCTACACCTTC.

The CDR3 is CASSRDLVGTQYF. Here the CDR3 DNA reads TGTGCCAGCAGCCGAGACCTAGTTGGTACGCAGTATTTT. This rearrangement joins TRBV11-3 to TRBJ2-3; D uncertain. Trimming removed 5 bases at V and 8 bases at J, with 14 bases between. From germline, CDR1 is SGHNT and CDR2 YENEEA. This CDR3 contains 13 residues.

This sequence joins TRBV7-2 and TRBJ2-3, with D perhaps assigned TRBD1 or TRBD2 (5 bases each). Germline V gene sequence: CDR1 SGHTA, CDR2 FQGNSA. This CDR3 has 13 residues. The germline V and J ends were trimmed by 5 bases and 13 bases, with 19 bases remaining between them. The CDR3 DNA is TGTGCCAGCAGCCCTTCGGGACCACGCCACAAGTATTTT. Protein: CASSPSGPRHKYF.

In its sample, this clone was seen a few times. This CDR3 is CASSQTGSSAAQTQYF. The CDR3 region has the DNA TGTGCCAGCAGCCAGACCGGGAGCTCCGCTGCTCAGACCCAGTACTTC. The V gene is TRBV4-2, the J gene TRBJ2-5, with TRBD2 as a possible D gene (6 bases). V was cut by 3 bases and J by 6 bases, with 20 bases left in between. Germline CDR1 is LGHNA and CDR2 is YNFKEQ. The CDR3 has 16 residues.

The rearrangement links TRBV20-1 to TRBJ1-6; D remains unclear. The CDR3 extends over 10 amino acids. V shed 6 bases and J shed 7 bases, with 4 bases lying between them. Per the germline V gene, CDR1 is DFQATT and CDR2 is SNEGSKA (reference sequence). The CDR3 DNA is TGCAGTGCCCAAAATTCACCCCTCCACTTT. It codes for CSAQNSPLHF.

The chain is built from TRBV5-1 and TRBJ2-2; TRBD2 matches 14 bases. The J segment lost 6 bases and the V segment lost 4 bases, leaving 11 bases of the junction unmatched. The V gene's germline CDR1 is SGHRS and CDR2 YFSETQ. The CDR3 contains 18 residues. CDR3 in amino acids: CASSRLAGGYRAPGELFF. The DNA for the CDR3 is TGCGCCAGCAGCCGACTAGCGGGGGGGTATAGGGCCCCCGGGGAGCTGTTTTTT.

This clone was counted a few times. The J gene is TRBJ1-1, the V gene TRBV6-4; 8 positions match TRBD1. CDR1 MRHNA and CDR2 SNTAGT come from the germline V gene. This CDR3 has 13 amino acids. V shed 5 bases, J shed 3 bases, and the junction held 2 bases outside the gene matches. The CDR3 nucleotides are TGTGCCAGCAGTACAGGGGGTCACACTGAAGCTTTCTTT. Protein sequence: CASSTGGHTEAFF.

The V gene is TRBV11-1, the J gene TRBJ2-1; D remains unclear. Trimming took 5 bases from V and 8 from J, leaving 10 bases between them. Per the germline V gene, CDR1 is SGHAT and CDR2 is FQDESV (reference sequence). The CDR3 consists of 12 residues. CDR3 sequence: CASSTNRDEQFF. The CDR3 region has the DNA TGTGCCAGCAGCACGAATAGGGATGAGCAGTTCTTC.

This chain joins TRBV6-6 and TRBJ1-1; D remains unclear. The germline V gene has CDR1 MNHNY and CDR2 SVGAGI (reference sequence). The CDR3 contains 13 residues. V was clipped by 0 bases and J by 7 bases, with 9 bases between them. The CDR3 loop is CASSYSHGDEAFF. CDR3 sequence (DNA): TGTGCCAGCAGTTACTCCCACGGGGATGAAGCTTTCTTT.

The chain links TRBV19 to TRBJ2-5; 9 bases agree with TRBD2. This CDR3 has 15 amino acids. V was clipped by 3 bases and J by 1 base; unmatched bases: 3. Germline lookup yields CDR1 LNHDA and CDR2 SQIVND (reference sequence). CDR3 in amino acids: CASSMMTSGQETQYF. The CDR3 nucleotides read TGTGCCAGTAGTATGATGACTAGCGGCCAAGAGACCCAGTACTTC.

The sample holds one count of this clone. The gene calls are TRBV21-1 and TRBJ1-5; the DNA was not used to check the table's D call, TRBD1. TRBV21-1 is deemed a pseudogene. CDR3 length: 14 amino acids. The CDR3 DNA reads as TGTGCCAGCAGCACTTACAGGGGATCTCAGCCCCAGCATTTT. It codes for CASSTYRGSQPQHF.

The rearrangement uses TRBV7-2 and TRBJ2-3; a weak D match, TRBD2 (6 bases). The CDR3 is 15 amino acids. Trimming removed 3 bases from V and 0 bases from J, with 10 bases in between. Per the germline V gene, CDR1 is SGHTA and CDR2 is FQGNSA. CDR3 sequence reads: CASSFRGRSTDTQYF. The CDR3 bases are TGTGCCAGCAGCTTCCGGGGGAGGAGCACAGATACGCAGTATTTT.

V is TRBV6-5 and J is TRBJ1-1; possibly TRBD1 for D (5 bases). Looked up from germline, CDR1 is MNHEY and CDR2 is SVGAGI. Between the trimmed V and J ends, which lost 7 bases and 3 bases, there was a span of 15 bases. The CDR3 has 14 amino acids. This chain's CDR3 is CASTYGGGYTEAFF. CDR3 in DNA: TGTGCCAGCACCTACGGGGGGGGGTACACTGAAGCTTTCTTT.

This chain connects TRBV14 to TRBJ2-1, with a weak D call TRBD1 (6 bases). This CDR3 is 12 amino acids long. Germline V CDR1 and CDR2: SGHDN, FVKESK. V was trimmed by 1 base and J by 10 bases, leaving 8 bases between them. The CDR3 region has the DNA TGTGCCAGCAGCCAAGGACAGGTGGAGCAGTTCTTC. Translated, it gives CASSQGQVEQFF.

The chain employs TRBV18 and TRBJ2-7; D call uncertain. Deletions cut 6 bases from V and 1 base from J, with 10 bases between. The CDR3 is made up of 13 amino acids. The germline gives CDR1 KGHSH, CDR2 LQKENI. CDR3 bases: TGTGCCAGCTCCCTACGTCAGTCCTACGAGCAGTACTTC. Translating gives CASSLRQSYEQYF.

The chain recombines TRBV6-1 with TRBJ1-5; D is perhaps TRBD1 (6 bases). The CDR3 is made up of 12 amino acids. V was trimmed by 8 bases and J by 3 bases, leaving 8 bases between them. Germline loops: CDR1 MNHNS, CDR2 SASEGT. The DNA for the CDR3 is TGTGCCAGCCTGGGGGCCAATCAGCCCCAGCATTTT. It specifies CASLGANQPQHF.

J is TRBJ2-2 and V is TRBV11-2; D assignment may be TRBD1 or TRBD2 (6 bases each). Germline assignment: CDR1 SGHAT and CDR2 FQNNGV. This CDR3 comprises 15 residues. Trimming took off 1 base at V and 2 bases at J, with 8 bases between the two ends. Here the CDR3 reads CASSLGGANTGELFF. In DNA form, the CDR3 reads TGTGCCAGCAGCTTAGGGGGGGCAAACACCGGGGAGCTGTTTTTT.

The chain combines TRBV7-3 with TRBJ1-2; the D gene is possibly TRBD1 (5 bases). The CDR3 contains 13 residues. Germline V gene lookup returns CDR1 SGHTA and CDR2 FQGTGA. V lost 5 bases and J 5 bases, leaving 12 bases between the germline ends. The CDR3 coding sequence is TGTGCCAGCAGCAGTGACAGAGTTTATGGCTACACCTTC. Its translation is CASSSDRVYGYTF.

The chain has TRBV6-1 and TRBJ1-2, with a tentative D call TRBD1 (6 bases). The CDR3 runs 15 residues. Trimming removed 5 bases from V and 8 bases from J, with 21 bases in between. Germline V gives CDR1 MNHNS, CDR2 SASEGT. For the CDR3, the DNA is TGTGCCAGCAGTTCCGATCAGGGCAGGGGAAGGGGCTACACCTTC. Its protein is CASSSDQGRGRGYTF.

This clone was counted a single time. CDR3 loop: CASSYGTTNSPLHF. CDR3 in DNA: TGTGCCAGCAGTTATGGGACTACCAATTCACCCCTCCACTTT. The rearrangement joins TRBV27 to TRBJ1-6; D might be TRBD1 (5 bases). The germline CDR1 and CDR2 sequences are MNHEY and SMNVEV (reference sequence). This CDR3 is 14 amino acids long. The V end was cut by 4 bases, the J end by 7 bases, with 11 bases between.

The chain uses TRBV9 and TRBJ2-2; 7 bases are a match to TRBD2. Losses at the gene ends were 2 bases for V and 5 bases for J; bases not matched to a gene: 9. Germline CDR1 reads SGDLS; CDR2 reads YYNGEE. The CDR3 has 16 amino acids. The CDR3 loop reads CASSVGGTPQTGELFF. CDR3 nucleotides: TGTGCCAGCAGCGTGGGGGGGACGCCACAGACCGGGGAGCTGTTTTTT.

This clone was seen only once. This rearrangement joins TRBV5-1 to TRBJ2-5; possibly TRBD1 or TRBD2 for D (5 bases each). The CDR3 totals 10 residues. V lost 7 bases, J lost 7 bases, and 8 bases lay in between. Germline V gene sequence: CDR1 SGHRS, CDR2 YFSETQ. DNA of the CDR3: TGCGCCAGCGGGGACGGGACCCAGTACTTC. Its protein product is CASGDGTQYF.

The rearrangement joins TRBV9 to TRBJ1-1; TRBD1 is a possible D gene (5 bases). CDR1 and CDR2 (germline): SGDLS, YYNGEE. The V end lost 4 bases, the J end lost 1 base, and 14 bases lay between the germline ends. The CDR3 runs to 15 residues. CDR3 in DNA: TGTGCCAGCAGCCGCAGGCAGGGAGAGAACACTGAAGCTTTCTTT. Its protein product is CASSRRQGENTEAFF.

The chain uses TRBV18 and TRBJ2-3, with D perhaps being TRBD1 or TRBD2 (5 bases each). CDR3 length: 14 residues. The V and J ends lost 0 bases and 5 bases respectively, with 9 bases between them. The germline V gene has CDR1 KGHSH and CDR2 LQKENI. The DNA of the CDR3 is TGTGCCAGCTCACCACCGGGGGTGATAGATACGCAGTATTTT. Its protein is CASSPPGVIDTQYF.